These T cell receptor beta chains were read from a single sample in a study of blood T cell repertoires in COVID-19. Repertoires were generated with immunoSEQ multiplex PCR, while TCRdb's copy carries only in-frame clones and drops some. Of 300,000 to 400,000 clones listed, about 88% are singletons. Sequencing input: peripheral blood. These TCRs come from a woman aged 70-85 years with COVID-19, enrolled during active disease. Both conserved end residues are part of each CDR3. The D gene is left open where the match is weak. Clone size is not always given. Where it is, it says once, few, many or a class for expanded clones.

. | . | TRBJ1-1 | TRBV9 | CASSATGTEAFF | TGTGCCAGCAGCGCTACTGGCACTGAAGCTTTCTTT
TRBD1 | . | TRBJ2-7 | TRBV19 | CASGQGISYEQYF | TGTGCCAGTGGACAGGGTATATCCTACGAGCAGTACTTC
TRBD1 | . | TRBJ1-2 | TRBV7-8 | CASSLERTGGYGYTF | TGTGCCAGCAGCTTAGAGAGGACAGGGGGATATGGCTACACCTTC
TRBD2 | . | TRBJ2-1 | TRBV10-3 | CAISRPLAGGNEQFF | TGTGCCATCAGTCGGCCTCTGGCGGGGGGAAATGAGCAGTTCTTC
TRBD1 | . | TRBJ1-1 | TRBV19 | CASSKRQGANTEAFF | TGTGCCAGTAGTAAACGACAGGGGGCCAACACTGAAGCTTTCTTT
TRBD1 | . | TRBJ2-3 | TRBV29-1 | CSAKDRDTDTQYF | TGCAGCGCCAAAGACAGGGACACCGATACGCAGTATTTT
TRBD1 | . | TRBJ1-2 | TRBV24-1 | CATSDTRDSLYGYTF | TGTGCCACCAGTGATACGCGGGACAGCTTATATGGCTACACCTTC
TRBD1 | . | TRBJ1-2 | TRBV2 | CASKDRGSRYTF | TGTGCCAGCAAGGACAGGGGAAGTCGCTACACCTTC
. | . | TRBJ2-2 | TRBV6-1 | CASSVPTGGNTGELFF | TGTGCCAGCAGTGTTCCCACAGGTGGGAACACCGGGGAGCTGTTTTTT
TRBD2 | . | TRBJ2-5 | TRBV5-1 | CASAGLAGGSQETQYF | TGCGCCAGCGCCGGGCTAGCGGGGGGGAGCCAAGAGACCCAGTACTTC
. | . | TRBJ1-2 | TRBV12-3/TRBV12-4 | CASSFLATISYTF | TGTGCCAGCAGTTTTCTGGCTACTATCAGCTACACCTTC
. | . | TRBJ1-2 | TRBV6-5 | CASKEGGYYGYTF | TGTGCCAGCAAGGAAGGCGGATACTATGGCTACACCTTC
. | . | TRBJ1-5 | TRBV28 | CASSLWGSSRGNQPQHF | TGTGCCAGCAGTTTATGGGGCAGCTCGAGGGGGAATCAGCCCCAGCATTTT
. | . | TRBJ2-1 | TRBV12-3/TRBV12-4 | CASSLEHNEQFF | TGTGCCAGCAGTTTAGAGCACAATGAGCAGTTCTTC
. | . | TRBJ2-7 | TRBV9 | CASSVGTHQEQYF | TGTGCCAGCAGCGTAGGAACCCATCAGGAGCAGTACTTC
. | . | TRBJ1-3 | TRBV5-1 | CASSSITVDSGNTIYF | TGCGCCAGCAGCTCTATCACAGTGGACTCTGGAAACACCATATATTTT
TRBD1 | once | TRBJ2-3 | TRBV11-2 | CASSKDSGTVSSSTDTQYF | TGTGCCAGCAGCAAAGATTCCGGGACAGTTTCTTCTAGCACAGATACGCAGTATTTT
TRBD1 | . | TRBJ2-7 | TRBV6-4 | CASSDVGGGEQYF | TGTGCCAGCAGTGACGTAGGGGGCGGCGAGCAGTACTTC
TRBD1 | once | TRBJ2-5 | TRBV30 | CAWSEGQGTGETQYF | TGTGCCTGGAGCGAGGGACAGGGGACGGGGGAGACCCAGTACTTC
. | . | TRBJ1-1 | TRBV6-1 | CASSELGETEAFF | TGTGCCAGCAGTGAACTGGGAGAAACTGAAGCTTTCTTT
. | . | TRBJ1-1 | TRBV13 | CASSLDRENTEAFF | TGTGCCAGCAGCTTAGACAGGGAGAACACTGAAGCTTTCTTT
. | . | TRBJ2-3 | TRBV29-1 | CSVEYPAGTDTQYF | TGCAGCGTTGAATATCCCGCAGGCACAGATACGCAGTATTTT
TRBD1 | once | TRBJ1-1 | TRBV19 | CASKGTGGTEAFF | TGTGCCAGTAAGGGGACAGGGGGCACTGAAGCTTTCTTT
. | . | TRBJ1-2 | TRBV27 | CASSLSYSYGYTF | TGTGCCAGCAGTTTATCATACTCGTATGGCTACACCTTC
. | . | TRBJ2-2 | TRBV7-7 | CASSSPSGLAGELFF | TGTGCCAGCAGCTCCCCCAGCGGTTTAGCCGGGGAGCTGTTTTTT
. | . | TRBJ2-3 | TRBV3-1/TRBV3-2 | CASSQRADTQYF | TGTGCCAGCAGCCAACGAGCGGATACGCAGTATTTT